A selection of T cell receptor beta chains follows, all from one sample in a study of T cells in Graves' hyperthyroidism and ophthalmopathy. TCRdb recomputed calls from the multiplex PCR reads with MiXCR, one row per CDR3 protein. Of 300,000 to 450,000 distinct CDR3 sequences detected, approximately 14% appear once; the ten largest clones hold approximately 11%. The sequenced material came from blood. These receptors were collected from a woman aged 60-75 years with Graves' hyperthyroidism. Each CDR3 is given with its conserved first and last residue. A D gene is named only where the DNA matches it firmly. Size tells how often a clone was seen (once, few, many) or the class of an expanded clone, and some rows leave it out.

v_gene	d_gene	j_gene	abundance	CDR3nt	CDR3aa
TRBV2	.	TRBJ2-1	many	TGTGCCAGCAGTGATCGGGGGCGGGAGCTCAATGAGCAGTTCTTC	CASSDRGRELNEQFF
TRBV7-2	TRBD1	TRBJ2-5	many	TGTGCCAGCAACCAGGACAGGGGGCGGGAGACCCAGTACTTC	CASNQDRGRETQYF
TRBV29-1	.	TRBJ2-3	many	TGCAGCGTTGGGAGGGGACAGACTAGCACAGATACGCAGTATTTT	CSVGRGQTSTDTQYF
TRBV7-9	.	TRBJ1-1	.	TGTGCCAGCAGCCGCCTTAGATGGAACACTGAAGCTTTCTTT	CASSRLRWNTEAFF
TRBV24-1	.	TRBJ2-5	.	TGTGCCACCGGGGTGGGGGGCGAGACCCAGTACTTC	CATGVGGETQYF
TRBV4-1	.	TRBJ1-5	many	TGCGCCAGCAGCCAAGTAGGGATTTTTAGCAATCAGCCCCAGCATTTT	CASSQVGIFSNQPQHF
TRBV29-1	TRBD2	TRBJ2-7	many	TGCAGCGTTGGGCCAAGTTGGGGCACGACTAGCGGTTCATCCTACGAGCAGTACTTC	CSVGPSWGTTSGSSYEQYF
TRBV11-3	.	TRBJ1-5	few	TGTGCCAGCAGCCTCGAGGAGGGGCAGCCCCAGCATTTT	CASSLEEGQPQHF
TRBV27	.	TRBJ2-1	many	TGTGCCGTGCGGGACGTCGTGGTTGAGCAGTTCTTC	CAVRDVVVEQFF
TRBV29-1	TRBD1	TRBJ1-3	.	TGCAGCGTTGAAGACAGGGGGCTGCGAAACACCATATATTTT	CSVEDRGLRNTIYF
TRBV5-1	.	TRBJ1-5	many	TGCGCCAGCAGCCGGACATTTGATCAGCCCCAGCATTTT	CASSRTFDQPQHF
TRBV28	.	TRBJ2-1	many	TGTGCCAGCAGTCGGGGTGGCAATGAGCAGTTCTTC	CASSRGGNEQFF
TRBV29-1	.	TRBJ2-2	.	TGCAGCGTTTCTCGATTATTTGAGGCCGGGGAGCTGTTTTTT	CSVSRLFEAGELFF
TRBV14	.	TRBJ2-7	many	TGTGCCAGCAGCCAAGTCCAGGGAACCTACGAGCAGTACTTC	CASSQVQGTYEQYF
TRBV9	.	TRBJ2-1	.	TGTGCCAGCAGCGTAGAGGGGGACTTCTACAATGAGCAGTTCTTC	CASSVEGDFYNEQFF
TRBV6-1	.	TRBJ2-1	many	TGTGCCAGCATGGGAGACCTATACAATGAGCAGTTCTTC	CASMGDLYNEQFF
TRBV5-1	TRBD2	TRBJ2-7	.	TGCGCCAGCAGCGTCGGGACTAGTAGACGATTGGGGGACGAGCAGTACTTC	CASSVGTSRRLGDEQYF
TRBV28	.	TRBJ2-3	many	TGTGCCAGCAGTTCCTCTCGGAGGGATACGCAGTATTTT	CASSSSRRDTQYF
TRBV9	.	TRBJ2-2	few	TGTGCCAGCAGCTTTCCTCCGGGACCCTCGAACACCGGGGAGCTGTTTTTT	CASSFPPGPSNTGELFF